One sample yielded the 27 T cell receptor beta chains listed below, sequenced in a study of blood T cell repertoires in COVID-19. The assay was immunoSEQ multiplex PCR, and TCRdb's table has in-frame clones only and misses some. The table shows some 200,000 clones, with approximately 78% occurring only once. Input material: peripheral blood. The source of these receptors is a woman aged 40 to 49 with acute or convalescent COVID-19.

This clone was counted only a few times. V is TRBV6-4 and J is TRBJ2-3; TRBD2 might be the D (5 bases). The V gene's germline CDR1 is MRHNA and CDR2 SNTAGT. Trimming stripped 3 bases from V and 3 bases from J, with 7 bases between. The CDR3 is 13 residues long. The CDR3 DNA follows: TGTGCCAGCAGTGAAAGGGAGACAGATACGCAGTATTTT. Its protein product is CASSERETDTQYF.

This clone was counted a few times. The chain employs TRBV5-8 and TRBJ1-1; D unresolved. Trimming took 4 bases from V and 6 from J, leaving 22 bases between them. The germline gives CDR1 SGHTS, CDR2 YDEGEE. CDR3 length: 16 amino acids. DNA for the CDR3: TGTGCCAGCAGCATCCTTTCCATTGTTAGGAGGGCTGAAGCTTTCTTT. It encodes CASSILSIVRRAEAFF.

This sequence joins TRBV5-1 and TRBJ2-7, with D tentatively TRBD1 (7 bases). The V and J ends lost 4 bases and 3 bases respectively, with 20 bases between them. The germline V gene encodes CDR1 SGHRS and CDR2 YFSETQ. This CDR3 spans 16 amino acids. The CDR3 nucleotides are TGCGCCAGCAGCCCGGAGGCGCAGGGGGGATTCTACGAGCAGTACTTC. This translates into CASSPEAQGGFYEQYF.

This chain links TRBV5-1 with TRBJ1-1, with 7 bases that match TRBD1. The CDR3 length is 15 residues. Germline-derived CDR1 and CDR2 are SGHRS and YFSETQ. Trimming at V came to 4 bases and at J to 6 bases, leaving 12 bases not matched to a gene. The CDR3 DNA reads TGCGCCAGCAGCCCTAGACAGGGTTTGAGGTCTGAAGCTTTCTTT. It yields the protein CASSPRQGLRSEAFF.

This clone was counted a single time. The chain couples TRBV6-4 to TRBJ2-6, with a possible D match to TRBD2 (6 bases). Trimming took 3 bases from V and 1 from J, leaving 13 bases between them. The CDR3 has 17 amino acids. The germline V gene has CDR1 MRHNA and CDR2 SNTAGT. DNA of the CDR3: TGTGCCAGCAGTGAAACCCCGGGAGCTTCTGGGGCCAACGTCCTGACTTTC. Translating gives CASSETPGASGANVLTF.

The CDR3 spells CSVEGQGAPRETQYF. DNA for the CDR3: TGCAGCGTTGAAGGGCAGGGGGCACCTAGAGAGACCCAGTACTTC. The chain uses TRBV29-1 and TRBJ2-5; 8 bases are a match to TRBD1. Looked up from germline, CDR1 is SQVTM and CDR2 is ANQGSEA. The CDR3 consists of 15 residues. The V gene end was trimmed by 1 base and the J gene end by 4 bases; junction bases not matched to a gene: 8.

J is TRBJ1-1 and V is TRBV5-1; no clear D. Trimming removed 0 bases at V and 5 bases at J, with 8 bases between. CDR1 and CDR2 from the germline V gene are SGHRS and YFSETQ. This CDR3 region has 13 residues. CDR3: CASSLDGGTEAFF. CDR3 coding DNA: TGCGCCAGCAGCTTGGACGGCGGAACTGAAGCTTTCTTT.

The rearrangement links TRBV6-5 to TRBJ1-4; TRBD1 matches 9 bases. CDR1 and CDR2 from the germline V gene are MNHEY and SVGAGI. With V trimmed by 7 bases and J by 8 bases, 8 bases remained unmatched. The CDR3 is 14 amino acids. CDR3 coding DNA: TGTGCCAGCAACTCCGGGACAGGGAAGGAAAAACTGTTTTTT. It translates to CASNSGTGKEKLFF.

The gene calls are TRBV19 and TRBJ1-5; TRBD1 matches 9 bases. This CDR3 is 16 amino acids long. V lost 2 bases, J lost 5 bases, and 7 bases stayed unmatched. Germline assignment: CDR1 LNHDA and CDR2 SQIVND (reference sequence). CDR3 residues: CASSILRGQGYQPQHF. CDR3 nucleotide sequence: TGTGCCAGTAGTATATTAAGAGGACAGGGGTATCAGCCCCAGCATTTT.

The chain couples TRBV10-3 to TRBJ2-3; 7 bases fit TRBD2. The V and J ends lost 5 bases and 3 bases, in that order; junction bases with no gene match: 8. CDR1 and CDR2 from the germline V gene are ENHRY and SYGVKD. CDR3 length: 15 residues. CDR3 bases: TGTGCCATCAGTTTCTCTAGCGGCGATACAGATACGCAGTATTTT. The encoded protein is CAISFSSGDTDTQYF.

In DNA, the CDR3 is TGCAGTGCTAGAGATATGGCAACCCAGTACTTC. Translating gives CSARDMATQYF. The V and J genes are TRBV20-1 and TRBJ2-5; D ambiguous. V lost 0 bases to trimming and J lost 8 bases, with 7 bases between them. There are 11 residues in the CDR3. The germline gives CDR1 DFQATT, CDR2 SNEGSKA (reference sequence).

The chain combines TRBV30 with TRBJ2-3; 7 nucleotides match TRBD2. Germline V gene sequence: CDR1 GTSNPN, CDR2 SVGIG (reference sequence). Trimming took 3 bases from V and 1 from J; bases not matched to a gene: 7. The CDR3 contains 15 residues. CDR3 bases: TGTGCCTGGAGGTGGAGGCTAGCGGGCACAGATACGCAGTATTTT. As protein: CAWRWRLAGTDTQYF.

As DNA, the CDR3 is TGTGCCAGCAGCTTTGGGTACGACAGGACAGGTAATAGTCAGCCCCAGCATTTT. It specifies CASSFGYDRTGNSQPQHF. The rearrangement uses TRBV7-6 and TRBJ1-5, with 7 positions matching TRBD1. Germline V gene lookup returns CDR1 SGHVS and CDR2 FNYEAQ. CDR3 length: 18 amino acids. V lost 3 bases, J lost 6 bases, and 17 bases stayed unmatched.

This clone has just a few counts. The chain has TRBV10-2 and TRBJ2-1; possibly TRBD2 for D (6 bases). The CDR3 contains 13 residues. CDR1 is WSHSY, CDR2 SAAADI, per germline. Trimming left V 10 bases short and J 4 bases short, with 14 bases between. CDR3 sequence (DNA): TGCGCCATCTCTCCGGGACTTTACAATGAGCAGTTCTTC. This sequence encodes CAISPGLYNEQFF.

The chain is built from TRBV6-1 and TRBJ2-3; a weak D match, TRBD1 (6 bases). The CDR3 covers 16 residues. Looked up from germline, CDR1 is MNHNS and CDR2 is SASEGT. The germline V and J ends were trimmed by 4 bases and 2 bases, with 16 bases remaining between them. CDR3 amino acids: CASSGGPRGSTDTQYF. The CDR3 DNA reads TGTGCCAGCAGTGGGGGGCCGAGGGGCTCCACAGATACGCAGTATTTT.

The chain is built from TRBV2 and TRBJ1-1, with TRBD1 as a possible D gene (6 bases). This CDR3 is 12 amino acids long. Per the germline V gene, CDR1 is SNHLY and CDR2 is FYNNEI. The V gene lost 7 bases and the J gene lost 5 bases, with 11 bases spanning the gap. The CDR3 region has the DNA TGTGCCAGCAATGGGGGCGGAACTGAAGCTTTCTTT. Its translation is CASNGGGTEAFF.

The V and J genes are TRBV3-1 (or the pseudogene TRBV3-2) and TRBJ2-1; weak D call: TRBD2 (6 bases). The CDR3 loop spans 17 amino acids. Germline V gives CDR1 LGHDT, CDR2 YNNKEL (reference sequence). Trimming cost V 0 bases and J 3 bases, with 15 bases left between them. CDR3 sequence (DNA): TGTGCCAGCAGCCAAGAAGTTGGCGGGGCGAACTACAATGAGCAGTTCTTC. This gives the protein CASSQEVGGANYNEQFF.

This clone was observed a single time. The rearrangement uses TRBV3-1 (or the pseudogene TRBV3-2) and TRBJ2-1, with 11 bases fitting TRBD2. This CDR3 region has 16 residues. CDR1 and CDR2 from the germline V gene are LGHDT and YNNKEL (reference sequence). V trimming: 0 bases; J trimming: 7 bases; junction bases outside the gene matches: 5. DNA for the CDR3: TGTGCCAGCAGCCAAGAAACTAGCGGGGGAGGTAATGAGCAGTTCTTC. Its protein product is CASSQETSGGGNEQFF.

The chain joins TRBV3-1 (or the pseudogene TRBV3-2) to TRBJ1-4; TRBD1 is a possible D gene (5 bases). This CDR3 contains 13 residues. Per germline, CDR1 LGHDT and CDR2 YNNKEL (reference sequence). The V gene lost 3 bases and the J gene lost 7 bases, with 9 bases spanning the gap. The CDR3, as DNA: TGTGCCAGCAGCCACAGGGCGGCTGAAAAACTGTTTTTT. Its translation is CASSHRAAEKLFF.

The CDR3 loop reads CASSLLGWRDDEQFF. The DNA for the CDR3 is TGTGCCAGCAGTCTCCTGGGATGGCGGGACGATGAGCAGTTCTTC. This rearrangement joins TRBV27 to TRBJ2-1; weak D call: TRBD2 (6 bases). The V and J ends lost 5 bases and 8 bases respectively, with 19 bases between them. Germline-derived CDR1 and CDR2 are MNHEY and SMNVEV (reference sequence). This CDR3 spans 15 amino acids.

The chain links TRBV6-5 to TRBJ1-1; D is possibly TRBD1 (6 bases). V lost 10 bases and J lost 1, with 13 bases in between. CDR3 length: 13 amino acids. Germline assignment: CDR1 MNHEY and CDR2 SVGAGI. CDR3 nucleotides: TGTGCCACACTCCCGGACAGGAACACTGAAGCTTTCTTT. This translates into CATLPDRNTEAFF.

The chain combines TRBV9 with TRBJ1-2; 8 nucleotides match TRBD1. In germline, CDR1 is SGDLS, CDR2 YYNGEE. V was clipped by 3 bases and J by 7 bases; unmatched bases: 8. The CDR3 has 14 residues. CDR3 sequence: CASSGPQGVVGYTF. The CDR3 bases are TGTGCCAGCAGCGGACCACAGGGGGTCGTTGGCTACACCTTC.

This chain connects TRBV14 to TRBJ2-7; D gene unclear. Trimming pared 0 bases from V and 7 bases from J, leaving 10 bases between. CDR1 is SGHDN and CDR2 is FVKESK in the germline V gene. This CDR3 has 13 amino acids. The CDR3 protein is CASSQERTMEQYF. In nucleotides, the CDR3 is TGTGCCAGCAGCCAAGAAAGAACTATGGAGCAGTACTTC.

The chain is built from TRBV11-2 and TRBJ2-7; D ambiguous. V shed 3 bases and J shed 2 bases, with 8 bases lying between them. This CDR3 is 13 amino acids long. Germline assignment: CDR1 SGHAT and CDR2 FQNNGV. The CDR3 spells CASSLYSTYEQYF. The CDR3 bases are TGTGCCAGCAGCTTGTATAGCACCTACGAGCAGTACTTC.

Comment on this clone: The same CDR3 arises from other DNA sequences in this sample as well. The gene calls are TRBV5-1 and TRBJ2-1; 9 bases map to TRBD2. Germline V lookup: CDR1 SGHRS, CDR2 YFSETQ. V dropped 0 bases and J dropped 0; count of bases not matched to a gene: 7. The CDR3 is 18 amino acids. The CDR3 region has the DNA TGCGCCAGCAGCTTGGGGCTAGCGGGGCTGAGCTCCTACAATGAGCAGTTCTTC. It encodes CASSLGLAGLSSYNEQFF.

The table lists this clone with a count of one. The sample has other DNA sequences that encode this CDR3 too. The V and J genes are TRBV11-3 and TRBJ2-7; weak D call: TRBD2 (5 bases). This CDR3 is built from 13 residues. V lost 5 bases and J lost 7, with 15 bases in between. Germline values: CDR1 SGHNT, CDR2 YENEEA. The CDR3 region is CASSPRPSGEQYF. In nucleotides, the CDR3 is TGTGCCAGCAGCCCCCGACCCTCGGGGGAGCAGTACTTC.

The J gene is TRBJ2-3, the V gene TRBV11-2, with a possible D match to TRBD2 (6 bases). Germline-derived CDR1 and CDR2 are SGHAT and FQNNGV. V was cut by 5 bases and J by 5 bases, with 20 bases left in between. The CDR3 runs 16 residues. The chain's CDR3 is CASSGPRGPRGDTQYF. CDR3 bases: TGTGCCAGCAGCGGGCCGCGGGGCCCCCGGGGAGATACGCAGTATTTT.